This TCR beta chain was captured by sequencing in a study of T cells in Graves' hyperthyroidism and ophthalmopathy. V was cut by 7 bases and J by 7 bases, with 22 bases left in between. Germline CDR1 MGHDK, CDR2 SYGVNS. The CDR3 runs to 15 residues. From RNA transcripts, TCR beta CDR3 regions were amplified. When the TCR CDR3 underwent first-round RT-PCR, the HTBI primer set was used. TCRdb re-analysed the multiplex PCR reads in MiXCR, keeping a single row per CDR3 protein. The sample consists of 550,000 to 700,000 distinct CDR3 sequences, approximately 44% of them appearing once. The sample consisted of peripheral blood or thyroid tissue (not recorded which). The TCR comes from an adult woman with Graves' disease, either hyperthyroidism or ophthalmopathy (not recorded which). The chain has TRBV25-1 and TRBJ1-2, with a tentative D call TRBD1 (6 bases). The CDR3 spells CASTSTGQGPPGYTF. The CDR3 DNA follows: TGTGCCAGCACGTCCACGGGGCAGGGGCCTCCTGGCTACACCTTC.